A single sample gave rise to the 15 T cell receptor beta chains below, sequenced in a study of PD-L1 blockade in urothelial cancer (dated by TCRdb to the late 2010s). Receptor libraries were prepared by the immunoSEQ multiplex PCR assay. Not all clones reach the TCRdb copy of this immuneACCESS table, which keeps in-frame sequences only. Checked studies attribute under half of the gap to unresolved V genes and leave the rest unexplained. The table for this sample lists about 130,000 clones; about 82% of them were counted only once. The ten largest clones take up roughly 2.6% of the sample. Reading the label with the study, this specimen's time point is: peripheral blood 6 weeks after treatment start. The specimen comprised PBMCs, sampled around atezolizumab (anti-PD-L1) treatment. Receptor source: a man in his fifties with urothelial cancer.

The V call is TRBV7-9, the J call TRBJ1-2; the D is unclear. V was trimmed by 1 base and J by 4 bases, leaving 19 bases between them. From germline, CDR1 is SEHNR and CDR2 FQNEAQ (reference sequence). The CDR3 contains 17 residues. In DNA, the CDR3 is TGTGCCAGCAGCTTAGACGACCACAGAGCCGTTTTCTATGGCTACACCTTC. The encoded protein is CASSLDDHRAVFYGYTF.

The chain joins TRBV28 to TRBJ1-1; no clear D gene. The CDR3 sequence is 13 residues long. In germline, CDR1 is MDHEN, CDR2 SYDVKM. V gave up 6 bases and J gave up 0 bases, with 8 bases separating them. The CDR3 protein is CASSSPMNTEAFF. CDR3 DNA sequence: TGTGCCAGCAGCAGTCCCATGAACACTGAAGCTTTCTTT.

This rearrangement joins TRBV28 to TRBJ2-7; 10 bases fit TRBD2. The V gene's germline CDR1 is MDHEN and CDR2 SYDVKM. The J segment lost 2 bases and the V segment lost 5 bases, leaving 6 bases of the junction unmatched. The CDR3 consists of 15 residues. In DNA form, the CDR3 reads TGTGCCAGCAGTCCCGGACTAGCGGAGACCTACGAGCAGTACTTC. Its protein product is CASSPGLAETYEQYF. The full variable domain, in which reference TRBV28 and TRBJ2-7 provide the parts outside the CDR3, is DVKVTQSSRYLVKRTGEKVFLECVQDMDHENMFWYRQDPGLGLRLIYFSYDVKMKEKGDIPEGYSVSREKKERFSLILESASTNQTSMYLCASSPGLAETYEQYFGPGTRLTVT.

V is TRBV29-1 and J is TRBJ2-2, with 9 bases lining up with TRBD1. The V and J ends lost 4 bases and 5 bases, in that order; junction bases with no gene match: 8. Germline V gives CDR1 SQVTM, CDR2 ANQGSEA. This CDR3 is 15 amino acids long. The chain's CDR3 is CSVGGGQGETGELFF. The CDR3 coding sequence is TGCAGCGTTGGGGGGGGACAGGGAGAGACCGGGGAGCTGTTTTTT.

The chain is built from TRBV14 and TRBJ2-5; D is possibly TRBD2 (6 bases). The V and J ends lost 1 base and 7 bases respectively, with 7 bases between them. From germline, CDR1 is SGHDN and CDR2 FVKESK. The CDR3 sequence is 12 residues long. The CDR3 region is CASSQGRGTQYF. The CDR3 region has the DNA TGTGCCAGCAGCCAAGGGAGGGGGACCCAGTACTTC.

The chain has TRBV18 and TRBJ1-5, with D possibly being TRBD1 (6 bases). Germline CDR1 KGHSH, CDR2 LQKENI. This CDR3 is 14 amino acids long. The V end lost 2 bases, the J end lost 4 bases, and 9 bases lay between the germline ends. In DNA form, the CDR3 reads TGTGCCAGCTCACCAGGACAGCCGAATCAGCCCCAGCATTTT. As protein: CASSPGQPNQPQHF.

The chain links TRBV5-6 to TRBJ2-7; 11 bases map to TRBD1. The CDR3 is made up of 15 amino acids. The germline CDR1 and CDR2 sequences are SGHDT and YYEEEE. The V and J ends lost 7 bases and 8 bases, in that order; junction bases with no gene match: 14. The CDR3 loop reads CASLGQGARLLKQYF. The CDR3 coding sequence is TGTGCCAGCTTAGGACAGGGGGCCAGGCTGTTGAAGCAGTACTTC. Complete variable domain (other parts from reference TRBV5-6 and TRBJ2-7): DAGVTQSPTHLIKTRGQQVTLRCSPKSGHDTVSWYQQALGQGPQFIFQYYEEEERQRGNFPDRFSGHQFPNYSSELNVNALLLGDSALYLCASLGQGARLLKQYFGPGTRLTVT.

The chain is built from TRBV19 and TRBJ2-1; 11 bases line up with TRBD2. In germline, CDR1 is LNHDA, CDR2 SQIVND (reference sequence). CDR3 length: 17 amino acids. Trimming cost V 3 bases and J 7 bases; bases outside gene matches: 11. CDR3 residues: CASSIEASGRIRNEQFF. CDR3 nucleotide sequence: TGTGCCAGTAGTATCGAGGCTAGCGGGAGGATTAGAAATGAGCAGTTCTTC.

The chain recombines TRBV20-1 with TRBJ2-1; D gene unclear. This CDR3 has 11 amino acids. Trimming removed 1 base at V and 9 bases at J, with 7 bases between. The germline V gene encodes CDR1 DFQATT and CDR2 SNEGSKA (reference sequence). CDR3 in DNA: TGCAGTGCTAGAGGTAGATTTGAGCAGTTCTTC. This encodes CSARGRFEQFF.

This clone was detected only once. The CDR3 reads CASTPGTSLYGYTF. The CDR3 bases are TGTGCCAGCACTCCCGGGACTTCTCTCTATGGCTACACCTTC. This chain connects TRBV28 to TRBJ1-2, with a weak D call TRBD1 (5 bases). The V gene's germline CDR1 is MDHEN and CDR2 SYDVKM. Deletions cut 7 bases from V and 4 bases from J, with 16 bases between. The CDR3 extends over 14 amino acids.

The rearrangement links TRBV19 to TRBJ2-3, with 9 bases fitting TRBD1. J was trimmed by 4 bases and V by 5 bases; bases with no gene match: 10. Germline V CDR1 and CDR2: LNHDA, SQIVND (reference sequence). The CDR3 has 16 residues. The CDR3 DNA sequence: TGTGCCAGTAGTCTACAGGGGGCAAGAATACCAGATACGCAGTATTTT. Residues: CASSLQGARIPDTQYF.

The chain recombines TRBV5-8 with TRBJ1-1; no firm D call. The CDR3 is 17 amino acids. The V end was cut by 0 bases, the J end by 1 base, with 16 bases between. CDR1 and CDR2 from the germline V gene are SGHTS and YDEGEE. CDR3 region: CASSLESYAGSNTEAFF. For the CDR3, the DNA is TGTGCCAGCAGCTTGGAGTCGTACGCAGGCTCGAACACTGAAGCTTTCTTT.

This clone was detected once. The chain is built from TRBV18 and TRBJ1-4, with 8 bases aligning to TRBD1. Looked up from germline, CDR1 is KGHSH and CDR2 is LQKENI. The CDR3 has 18 amino acids. Trimming at V came to 3 bases and at J to 0 bases, leaving 9 bases not matched to a gene. CDR3 in DNA: TGTGCCAGCTCACCGGGGGTCAGGGGGCCCGCAACTAATGAAAAACTGTTTTTT. Amino acids: CASSPGVRGPATNEKLFF. Full variable domain (rest looked up from reference TRBV18 and TRBJ1-4): NAGVMQNPRHLVRRRGQEARLRCSPMKGHSHVYWYRQLPEEGLKFMVYLQKENIIDESGMPKERFSAEFPKEGPSILRIQQVVRGDSAAYFCASSPGVRGPATNEKLFFGSGTQLSVL.

The genes are TRBV28 and TRBJ2-2; 9 bases align to TRBD2. CDR1 is MDHEN, CDR2 SYDVKM, per germline. The CDR3 sequence is 15 residues long. V was clipped by 3 bases and J by 6 bases; unmatched bases: 5. The CDR3 DNA reads TGTGCCAGCAGTTTGGTAGCGGGAGCTGCCGGGGAGCTGTTTTTT. Translation: CASSLVAGAAGELFF.

This clone was seen just once. The V call is TRBV30, the J call TRBJ2-5; 8 nucleotides agree with TRBD2. V gave up 0 bases and J gave up 1 base; unmatched junction bases: 10. CDR1 is GTSNPN, CDR2 SVGIG, per germline (reference sequence). The CDR3 covers 17 residues. This CDR3 reads CAWSVGVSSGFQETQYF. CDR3 bases: TGTGCCTGGAGTGTAGGGGTGTCTAGCGGGTTCCAAGAGACCCAGTACTTC.